The following is a T cell receptor (beta chain) sequence with its context. Produced via immunoSEQ multiplex PCR; TCRdb's table is partial and in-frame only. This table holds 150,000 to 200,000 clones, roughly 82% found once. This sample was taken from a study of blood T cell repertoires in COVID-19. The receptor was isolated from a man aged 45-60 years who had recovered from COVID-19. The sequencing sample was made of PBMCs or T cells enriched from blood (not recorded which).

In nucleotides, the CDR3 is TGTGCCAGCAGCCCAAAGGGAGGGAACATGAACACTGAAGCTTTCTTT. Its protein product is CASSPKGGNMNTEAFF. The chain recombines TRBV11-2 with TRBJ1-1; D unclear. The germline V gene encodes CDR1 SGHAT and CDR2 FQNNGV. Trimming removed 5 bases at V and 0 bases at J, with 16 bases between. This CDR3 spans 16 amino acids.